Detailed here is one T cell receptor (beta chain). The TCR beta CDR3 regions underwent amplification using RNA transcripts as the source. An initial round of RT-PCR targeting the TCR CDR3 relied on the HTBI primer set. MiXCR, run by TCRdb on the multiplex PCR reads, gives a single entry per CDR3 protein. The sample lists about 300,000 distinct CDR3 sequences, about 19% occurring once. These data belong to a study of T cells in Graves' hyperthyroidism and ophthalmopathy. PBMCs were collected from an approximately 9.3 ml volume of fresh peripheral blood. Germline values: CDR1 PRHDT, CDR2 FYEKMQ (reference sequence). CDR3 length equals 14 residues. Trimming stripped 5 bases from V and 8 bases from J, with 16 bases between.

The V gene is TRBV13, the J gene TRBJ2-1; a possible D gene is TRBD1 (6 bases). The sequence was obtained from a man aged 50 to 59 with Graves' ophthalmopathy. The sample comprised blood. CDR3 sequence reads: CASSLEEQGHEQFF. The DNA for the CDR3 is TGTGCCAGCAGCCTAGAGGAACAGGGCCATGAGCAGTTCTTC.